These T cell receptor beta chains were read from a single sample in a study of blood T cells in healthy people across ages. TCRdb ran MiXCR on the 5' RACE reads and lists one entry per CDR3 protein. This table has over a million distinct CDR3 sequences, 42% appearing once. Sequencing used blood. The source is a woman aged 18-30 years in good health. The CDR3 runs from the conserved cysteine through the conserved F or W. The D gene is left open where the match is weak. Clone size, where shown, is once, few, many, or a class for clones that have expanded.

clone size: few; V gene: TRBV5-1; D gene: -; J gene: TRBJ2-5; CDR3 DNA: TGCGCCAGCAGCCCCACTTGGGGAGAGACCCAGTACTTC; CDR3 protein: CASSPTWGETQYF
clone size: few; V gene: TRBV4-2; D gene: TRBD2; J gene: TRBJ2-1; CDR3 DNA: TGTGCCAGCAGCCAAGACGGGACTAGCAGGGACAATGAGCAGTTCTTC; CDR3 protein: CASSQDGTSRDNEQFF
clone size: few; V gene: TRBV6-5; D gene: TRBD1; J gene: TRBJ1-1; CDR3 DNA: TGTGCCAGTATACAGGGGGCCAAGGGGGCCACTGAAGCTTTCTTT; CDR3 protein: CASIQGAKGATEAFF
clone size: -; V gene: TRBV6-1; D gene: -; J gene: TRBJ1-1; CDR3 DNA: TGTGCCACCCGGCGAAGAAATGAAGCTTTCTTT; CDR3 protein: CATRRRNEAFF
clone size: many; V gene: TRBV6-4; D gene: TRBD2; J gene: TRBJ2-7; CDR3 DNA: TGTGCCAGCAGTGACTCTGCAGCGGGAGGTTACAATGAGCAGTACTTC; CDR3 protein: CASSDSAAGGYNEQYF
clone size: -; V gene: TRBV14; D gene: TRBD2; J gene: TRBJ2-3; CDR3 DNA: TGTGCCAGCAGCCGAACATCGGGGGGGAGTGATACGCAGTATTTT; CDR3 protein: CASSRTSGGSDTQYF
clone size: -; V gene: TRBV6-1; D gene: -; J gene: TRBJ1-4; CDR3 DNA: TGTGCCAGCAGGGCCGCCGGGGGGCTAGAACTGTTTTTT; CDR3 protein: CASRAAGGLELFF
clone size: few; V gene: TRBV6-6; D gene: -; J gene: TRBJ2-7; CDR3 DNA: TGTGCCAGCAGCACTAGGAACGAGCAGTACTTC; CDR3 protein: CASSTRNEQYF
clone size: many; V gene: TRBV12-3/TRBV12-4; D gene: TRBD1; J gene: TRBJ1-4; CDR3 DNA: TGTGCCAGCAGTCCGGGACAGGGAACTAATGAAAAACTGTTTTTT; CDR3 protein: CASSPGQGTNEKLFF
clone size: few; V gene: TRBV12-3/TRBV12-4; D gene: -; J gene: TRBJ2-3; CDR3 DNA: TGTGCCAGCAGATCAAGTGGCACAGATACGCAGTATTTT; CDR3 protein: CASRSSGTDTQYF
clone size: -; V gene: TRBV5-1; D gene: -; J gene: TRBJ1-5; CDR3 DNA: TGCGACAGCAGCTCGGCGGGGGCAGGGAATCAGCCCCAGCATTTT; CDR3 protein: CDSSSAGAGNQPQHF
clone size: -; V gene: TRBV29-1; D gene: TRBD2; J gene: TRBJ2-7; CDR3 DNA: TGCAGCGTTGTATTCTTTGGCGGGAGACCCCCAAGCTCCTACAATGAGCAGTACTTC; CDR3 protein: CSVVFFGGRPPSSYNEQYF
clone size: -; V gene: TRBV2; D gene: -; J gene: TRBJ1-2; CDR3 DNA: TGTGCCAGCAGGGGGAATAACTATGGCTACACCTTC; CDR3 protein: CASRGNNYGYTF
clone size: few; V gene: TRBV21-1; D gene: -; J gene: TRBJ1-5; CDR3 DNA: TGTGCCAGCAGCTCCCATGAGGACAGACCCCCTGTAAGCAATCAGCCCCAGCATTTT; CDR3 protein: CASSSHEDRPPVSNQPQHF
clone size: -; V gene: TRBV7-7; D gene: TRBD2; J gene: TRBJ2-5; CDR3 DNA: TGTGCCAGCAGCCAACTAGCGGGAGGTTCCCCTCTAAGGAGTGAGACCCAGTACTTC; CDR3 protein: CASSQLAGGSPLRSETQYF
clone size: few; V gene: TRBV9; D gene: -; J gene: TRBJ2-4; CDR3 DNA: TGTGCCAGCAGCGTAGGGGGCAAAAACATTCAGTACTTC; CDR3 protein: CASSVGGKNIQYF
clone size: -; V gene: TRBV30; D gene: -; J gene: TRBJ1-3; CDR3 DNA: TGTGCCTGGACCAATAAAGGGGCGGCTGGAAACACCATATATTTT; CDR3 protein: CAWTNKGAAGNTIYF
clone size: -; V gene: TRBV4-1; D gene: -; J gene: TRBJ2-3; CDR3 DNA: TGCGCCAGCAGCCAAGAAGGCGGGGTATCGTCCGATACGCAGTATTTT; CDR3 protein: CASSQEGGVSSDTQYF
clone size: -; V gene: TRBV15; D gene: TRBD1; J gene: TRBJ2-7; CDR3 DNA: TGTGCCACCAGCTTCCGGGACAGGGGATACGAGCAGTACTTC; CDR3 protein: CATSFRDRGYEQYF
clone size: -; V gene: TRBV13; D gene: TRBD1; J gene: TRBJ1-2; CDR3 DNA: TGTGCCAGCAGCACGGACAGGGGAGGAGGCTACACCTTC; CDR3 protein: CASSTDRGGGYTF
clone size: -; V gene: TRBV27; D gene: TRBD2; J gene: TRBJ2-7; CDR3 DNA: TGTGCCAGCAGTTTATCCGGGAGGAGCCACTCCTACAATGAGCAGTACTTC; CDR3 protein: CASSLSGRSHSYNEQYF
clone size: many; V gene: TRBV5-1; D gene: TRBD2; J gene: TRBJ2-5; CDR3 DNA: TGCGCCAGCAGCTCGGGGACTAGCGGAGAGACCCAGTACTTC; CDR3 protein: CASSSGTSGETQYF
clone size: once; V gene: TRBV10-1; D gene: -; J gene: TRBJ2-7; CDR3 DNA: TGCGCCAGCAGACTCGGGGCGGGCTCCTACGAGCAGTACTTC; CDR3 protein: CASRLGAGSYEQYF
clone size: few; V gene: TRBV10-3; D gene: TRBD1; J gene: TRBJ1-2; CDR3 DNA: TGTGCCATCAGCGAGACAGGGGCCTATGGCTACACCTTC; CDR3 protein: CAISETGAYGYTF
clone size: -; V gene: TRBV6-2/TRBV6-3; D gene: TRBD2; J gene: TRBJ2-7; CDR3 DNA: TGTGCCAGCATGGAAAGCGGGAGATACGAGCAGTACTTC; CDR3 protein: CASMESGRYEQYF
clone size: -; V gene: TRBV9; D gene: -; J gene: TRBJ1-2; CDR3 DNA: TGTGCCAGCAGCGGCCGGGACGGATACTATGGCTACACCTTC; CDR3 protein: CASSGRDGYYGYTF